This T cell receptor beta chain originates from a study of T cell repertoires in cytomegalovirus infection. Comments on this clonotype: Its antigen is currently unknown.

TCRdb fed the reads into MiXCR, producing one record per CDR3 protein. The sample holds approximately 910,000 distinct CDR3 sequences, around 32% seen once. This sequence was found in a human donor in good health (CMV status not recorded). Some clones in this sample may be carry-over from other donors' samples. Sequences were derived from cultured CD8+ T cells from PBMCs, sampled from culture after CMV antigen stimulation.

CDR3 residues: CASSLVRVLAFF. Written as DNA, the CDR3 is TGTGCCAGCAGTTTAGTTAGGGTTTTGGCTTTCTTT. J is TRBJ1-1 and V is TRBV12-3 or TRBV12-4, with unresolved D. V was shortened by 1 base and J by 11 bases, with 11 bases between the two germline ends. The CDR3 has 12 amino acids.